This T cell receptor (beta chain) was profiled in a study of beta chain features in type 1 diabetes. Study results and limitations: When cDNA is sequenced, cells with high TCR expression could be over-represented. All four CD4+ subsets from Type 1 diabetes patients carried moderately but significantly shorter TCRB CDR3s. Diminished insertions and augmented deletions at VDJ junctions characterized type 1 diabetes patients.

With regard to this clone: Its specificity is not known.

The V and J ends lost 6 bases and 3 bases, in that order; junction bases with no gene match: 9. The germline gives CDR1 MDHEN, CDR2 SYDVKM. The CDR3 spans 15 residues. Of the isolated RNA, all was reverse transcribed, and so the sequenced material was expressed TCRB transcripts. Libraries were prepared by immunoSEQ multiplex PCR; TCRdb keeps only in-frame clonotypes and omits some of them. Among about 270,000 clones listed, roughly an eighth were seen once. Every donor provided one heparinised blood draw, which averaged approximately 120 mL. Sequencing input: naive CD4+ T cells from blood. This rearrangement joins TRBV28 to TRBJ2-7; 9 nucleotides align to TRBD2. This TCR was sampled from a man aged 30-40 years with type 1 diabetes. CDR3 residues: CASRARGTSLYEQYF. CDR3 DNA sequence: TGTGCCAGCAGGGCAAGGGGGACTAGCCTCTACGAGCAGTACTTC.